Shown below are 20 T cell receptor beta chains from a single sample sequenced in a study of CXCR3-negative and CXCR3-positive naive CD8 T cells. Their specific antigens are unknown. General study points: CXCR3-positive naive cells had more hydrophobic TRB CDR3s than CXCR3-negative naive cells.

The method, 5' RACE with UMI labels, was used to prepare the TRB cDNA libraries. For each CDR3 protein, TCRdb gives one entry from its re-call of the 5' RACE reads, without DNA. Its listing shows about 130,000 distinct CDR3 sequences. Input material: naive CXCR3+ CD8+ T cells from blood. Described subset: CD45RO-CCR7+CD27+CD95- naive CD8+ T cells expressing CXCR3 (TNR3+). The receptors were gathered from a human donor in good health. Some clones in this sample may be carry-over from other donors' samples.

The chain carries TRBV6-5 and TRBJ2-3; TCRdb selects TRBD2, and the lack of DNA leaves this call unchecked. CDR1 is MNHEY, CDR2 SVGAGI, per germline. The CDR3 totals 17 residues. CDR3 sequence: CASSYSNWAGGADTQYF.

The chain is built from TRBV7-9 and TRBJ1-2; TCRdb reports TRBD1, a call that lacks DNA to check it against. This CDR3 is built from 15 residues. Germline V gene sequence: CDR1 SEHNR, CDR2 FQNEAQ (reference sequence). The CDR3 here is CASSLPPTGVNGYTF.

The chain couples TRBV12-3 or TRBV12-4 to TRBJ2-1; TCRdb reports TRBD2, a call that lacks DNA to check it against. The CDR3 is 16 amino acids. The CDR3 sequence: CASSLSTSGSLDEQFF.

The gene calls are TRBV14 and TRBJ2-3. Germline CDR1 SGHDN, CDR2 FVKESK. This CDR3 is built from 14 residues. This CDR3 reads CASSQEASGDTQYF. The full variable domain, rest sourced from reference TRBV14 and TRBJ2-3, is EAGVTQFPSHSVIEKGQTVTLRCDPISGHDNLYWYRRVMGKEIKFLLHFVKESKQDESGMPNNRFLAERTGGTYSTLKVQPAELEDSGVYFCASSQEASGDTQYFGPGTRLTVL.

The chain is built from TRBV5-1 and TRBJ2-7; the D call from TCRdb, TRBD2, cannot be confirmed without DNA. The CDR3 extends over 14 amino acids. Looked up from germline, CDR1 is SGHRS and CDR2 is YFSETQ. The CDR3 is CASSHTTGGYEQYF.

V usage is TRBV7-9 and J usage is TRBJ2-1. Germline V gene lookup returns CDR1 SEHNR and CDR2 FQNEAQ (reference sequence). The CDR3 has 18 residues. The CDR3 is CASSLEVASKSSYNEQFF. The complete variable domain, with remaining parts taken from reference TRBV7-9 and TRBJ2-1, reads DTGVSQNPRHKITKRGQNVTFRCDPISEHNRLYWYRQTLGQGPEFLTYFQNEAQLEKSRLLSDRFSAERPKGSFSTLEIQRTEQGDSAMYLCASSLEVASKSSYNEQFFGPGTRLTVL.

The chain recombines TRBV9 with TRBJ1-2. This CDR3 has 17 amino acids. Germline V lookup: CDR1 SGDLS, CDR2 YYNGEE. This CDR3 is CASGELPRAEINYGYTF.

The chain carries TRBV12-3 or TRBV12-4 and TRBJ2-5; without DNA, the TCRdb call of TRBD1 cannot be checked. This CDR3 contains 13 residues. CDR3: CASSPGAAETQYF.

CDR3 in amino acids: CSVEEVGFGETQYF. The V gene is TRBV29-1, the J gene TRBJ2-5. Germline V CDR1 and CDR2: SQVTM, ANQGSEA. CDR3 size: 14 residues. The variable domain in full, with the rest retrieved from reference TRBV29-1 and TRBJ2-5, is SAVISQKPSRDICQRGTSLTIQCQVDSQVTMMFWYRQQPGQSLTLIATANQGSEATYESGFVIDKFPISRPNLTFSTLTVSNMSPEDSSIYLCSVEEVGFGETQYFGPGTRLLVL.

J is TRBJ2-7 and V is TRBV7-9; there is no DNA to check the TCRdb D call of TRBD2. Looked up from germline, CDR1 is SEHNR and CDR2 is FQNEAQ (reference sequence). The CDR3 is 17 residues long. The CDR3 sequence is CASSLTGAAGGGYEQYF.

The genes are TRBV2 and TRBJ1-5. The CDR3 runs 15 residues. CDR1 and CDR2 (germline): SNHLY, FYNNEI. This CDR3 reads CASSGSRTGNQPQHF.

This rearrangement joins TRBV30 to TRBJ1-1; absent DNA, TCRdb's TRBD1 call cannot be checked. The CDR3 runs 12 residues. CDR1 GTSNPN and CDR2 SVGIG come from the germline V gene (reference sequence). The chain's CDR3 is CAWSPGSHEAFF.

The chain joins TRBV5-1 to TRBJ2-3. The CDR3 runs 15 residues. Germline V gene lookup returns CDR1 SGHRS and CDR2 YFSETQ. This CDR3 is CASSLGGGYTDTQYF.

The CDR3 region is CASSQDIPSGSRDEQFF. The chain employs TRBV3-1 and TRBJ2-1; TCRdb outputs TRBD2, but without DNA this stays unchecked. CDR1 and CDR2 from the germline V gene are LGHDT and YNNKEL (reference sequence). The CDR3 has 17 amino acids.

The chain recombines TRBV7-9 with TRBJ2-7. The germline V gene has CDR1 SEHNR and CDR2 FQNEAQ (reference sequence). This CDR3 has 15 amino acids. The CDR3: CASSLAAGVSYEQYF. The complete variable domain, with remaining parts taken from reference TRBV7-9 and TRBJ2-7, reads DTGVSQNPRHKITKRGQNVTFRCDPISEHNRLYWYRQTLGQGPEFLTYFQNEAQLEKSRLLSDRFSAERPKGSFSTLEIQRTEQGDSAMYLCASSLAAGVSYEQYFGPGTRLTVT.

The chain has TRBV7-2 and TRBJ2-7; TCRdb's D call, TRBD1, is unchecked because there is no DNA. From germline, CDR1 is SGHTA and CDR2 FQGNSA. CDR3 length: 14 amino acids. CDR3 amino acids: CASSLGGDGYEQYF.

The genes are TRBV5-1 and TRBJ1-4; TCRdb lists TRBD1, though no DNA is available to test this call. CDR3 length: 15 amino acids. Germline V gives CDR1 SGHRS, CDR2 YFSETQ. The CDR3 sequence is CASSFGQSTNEKLFF.

The rearrangement joins TRBV30 to TRBJ2-1; without DNA, the TCRdb call of TRBD2 cannot be checked. There are 15 residues in the CDR3. Per the germline V gene, CDR1 is GTSNPN and CDR2 is SVGIG (reference sequence). The CDR3 loop reads CAWSQTSGGYNEQFF.

The chain recombines TRBV7-2 with TRBJ2-7; the D gene TCRdb calls, TRBD1, cannot be checked with no DNA. CDR1 is SGHTA and CDR2 is FQGNSA in the germline V gene. The CDR3 totals 14 residues. The CDR3 loop is CASSLAPGTYEQYF. The full variable domain, completed using reference TRBV7-2 and TRBJ2-7, is GAGVSQSPSNKVTEKGKDVELRCDPISGHTALYWYRQSLGQGLEFLIYFQGNSAPDKSGLPSDRFSAERTGGSVSTLTIQRTQQEDSAVYLCASSLAPGTYEQYFGPGTRLTVT.

The J gene is TRBJ2-7, the V gene TRBV20-1; no DNA is available, so the TRBD1 call from TCRdb remains unchecked. The length of the CDR3 is 14 residues. Germline CDR1 and CDR2: DFQATT and SNEGSKA (reference sequence). CDR3 residues: CSARNRDGSYEQYF.